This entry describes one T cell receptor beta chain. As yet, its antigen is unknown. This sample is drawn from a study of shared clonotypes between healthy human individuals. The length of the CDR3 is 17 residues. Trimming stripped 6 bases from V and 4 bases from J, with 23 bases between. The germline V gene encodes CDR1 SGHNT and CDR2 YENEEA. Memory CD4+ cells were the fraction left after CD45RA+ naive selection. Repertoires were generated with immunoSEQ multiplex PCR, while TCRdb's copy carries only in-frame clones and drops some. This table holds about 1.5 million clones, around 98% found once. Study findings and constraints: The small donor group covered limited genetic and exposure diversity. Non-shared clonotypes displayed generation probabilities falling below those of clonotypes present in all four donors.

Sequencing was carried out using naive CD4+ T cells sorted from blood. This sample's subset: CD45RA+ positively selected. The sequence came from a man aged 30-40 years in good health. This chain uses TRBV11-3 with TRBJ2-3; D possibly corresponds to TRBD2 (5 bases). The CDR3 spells CASSFISASGLSDTQYF. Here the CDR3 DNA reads TGTGCCAGCAGTTTTATATCTGCGTCGGGGTTGTCAGATACGCAGTATTTT.